Presented here are 10 T cell receptor beta chains from one specimen sequenced in a study of blood T cell repertoires in COVID-19. Clones were sequenced by immunoSEQ multiplex PCR, and TCRdb holds only the in-frame ones, with some missing. The sample includes approximately 170,000 clones, around 80% of them seen just once. The sequenced material came from peripheral blood. Receptor source: a woman over 75 with acute or convalescent COVID-19.

This chain joins TRBV20-1 and TRBJ2-1, with 10 bases matching TRBD2. This CDR3 has 15 residues. CDR1 is DFQATT, CDR2 SNEGSKA, per germline (reference sequence). The V gene end was trimmed by 3 bases and the J gene end by 10 bases; junction bases not matched to a gene: 12. The CDR3 loop is CSASVPSQRGGEQFF. The CDR3, as DNA: TGCAGTGCTAGTGTCCCGTCCCAGCGGGGGGGGGAGCAGTTCTTC.

The genes are TRBV7-9 and TRBJ1-3, with TRBD1 identical over 7 bases. CDR3 size: 17 residues. Germline CDR1 reads SEHNR; CDR2 reads FQNEAQ (reference sequence). V shed 5 bases, J shed 2 bases, and the junction held 12 bases outside the gene matches. CDR3 amino acids: CASSRAAGGITGNTIYF. CDR3 coding DNA: TGTGCCAGCAGCCGTGCGGCAGGGGGAATAACTGGAAACACCATATATTTT.

About this clone: The sample contains more than one DNA sequence encoding this CDR3. V and J are TRBV30 and TRBJ1-2, with a possible D match to TRBD1 (6 bases). The CDR3 totals 12 residues. Per the germline V gene, CDR1 is GTSNPN and CDR2 is SVGIG (reference sequence). The V and J ends lost 3 bases and 8 bases respectively, with 13 bases between them. In nucleotides, the CDR3 is TGTGCCTGGAGCGCAGGGGTAGGGGGCTACACCTTC. Its translation: CAWSAGVGGYTF.

The rearrangement uses TRBV19 and TRBJ2-3; 8 nucleotides align to TRBD1. The CDR3 length is 11 residues. After removal of 8 bases from V and 7 bases from J, the junction contained 2 bases not matched to a gene. Germline assignment: CDR1 LNHDA and CDR2 SQIVND (reference sequence). CDR3 in DNA: TGTGCCAGTGGACAGGGACATACGCAGTATTTT. Its protein is CASGQGHTQYF.

This clone showed up just once. CDR3 DNA sequence: TGTGCCAGCAGTCAACGGGGGAATGAGCAGTTCTTC. Its protein is CASSQRGNEQFF. The chain is built from TRBV7-9 and TRBJ2-1; D is perhaps TRBD2 (6 bases). Germline-derived CDR1 and CDR2 are SEHNR and FQNEAQ (reference sequence). With 6 bases removed from V and 7 bases from J, the gap between germline ends came to 10 bases. CDR3 length equals 12 residues.

The CDR3, as DNA: TGTGCCAGCAGTTATAAAGAGACCCAGTACTTC. It specifies CASSYKETQYF. The rearrangement links TRBV6-2 or TRBV6-3 to TRBJ2-5; D remains unclear. Looked up from germline, CDR1 is MNHEY and CDR2 is SVGEGT. This CDR3 is 11 amino acids long. V gave up 3 bases and J gave up 3 bases, with 2 bases separating them.

The rearrangement links TRBV28 to TRBJ1-3, with D perhaps TRBD1 (6 bases). Germline CDR1 reads MDHEN; CDR2 reads SYDVKM. The V end lost 6 bases, the J end lost 0 bases, and 6 bases lay between the germline ends. The CDR3 runs to 13 residues. CDR3 sequence: CASRTGSGNTIYF. For the CDR3, the DNA is TGTGCCAGCAGGACAGGCTCTGGAAACACCATATATTTT. Looking up the rest from reference TRBV28 and TRBJ1-3 gives the full variable domain: DVKVTQSSRYLVKRTGEKVFLECVQDMDHENMFWYRQDPGLGLRLIYFSYDVKMKEKGDIPEGYSVSREKKERFSLILESASTNQTSMYLCASRTGSGNTIYFGEGSWLTVV.

The rearrangement links TRBV9 to TRBJ2-7; the match to TRBD2 covers 9 bases. Germline V CDR1 and CDR2: SGDLS, YYNGEE. The length of the CDR3 is 14 residues. J was trimmed by 5 bases and V by 2 bases; bases with no gene match: 5. The CDR3 sequence: CASSVTLAGDEQYF. CDR3 sequence (DNA): TGTGCCAGCAGCGTGACACTAGCGGGCGACGAGCAGTACTTC.

Only one count was recorded for this clone. The chain couples TRBV4-1 to TRBJ2-7; D uncertain. CDR1 is MGHRA, CDR2 YSYEKL, per germline. V was clipped by 0 bases and J by 0 bases, with 15 bases between them. The CDR3 loop spans 17 amino acids. The CDR3 region is CASSQDGLSMDSYEQYF. DNA for the CDR3: TGCGCCAGCAGCCAAGATGGGCTGTCGATGGACTCCTACGAGCAGTACTTC.

The genes are TRBV6-5 and TRBJ1-2; a possible D gene is TRBD1 (6 bases). The CDR3 is 13 residues long. The germline gives CDR1 MNHEY, CDR2 SVGAGI. V gave up 5 bases and J gave up 2 bases, with 9 bases separating them. CDR3 sequence (DNA): TGTGCCAGCAGTAAACAGGGAAACTATGGCTACACCTTC. Amino acid sequence: CASSKQGNYGYTF.